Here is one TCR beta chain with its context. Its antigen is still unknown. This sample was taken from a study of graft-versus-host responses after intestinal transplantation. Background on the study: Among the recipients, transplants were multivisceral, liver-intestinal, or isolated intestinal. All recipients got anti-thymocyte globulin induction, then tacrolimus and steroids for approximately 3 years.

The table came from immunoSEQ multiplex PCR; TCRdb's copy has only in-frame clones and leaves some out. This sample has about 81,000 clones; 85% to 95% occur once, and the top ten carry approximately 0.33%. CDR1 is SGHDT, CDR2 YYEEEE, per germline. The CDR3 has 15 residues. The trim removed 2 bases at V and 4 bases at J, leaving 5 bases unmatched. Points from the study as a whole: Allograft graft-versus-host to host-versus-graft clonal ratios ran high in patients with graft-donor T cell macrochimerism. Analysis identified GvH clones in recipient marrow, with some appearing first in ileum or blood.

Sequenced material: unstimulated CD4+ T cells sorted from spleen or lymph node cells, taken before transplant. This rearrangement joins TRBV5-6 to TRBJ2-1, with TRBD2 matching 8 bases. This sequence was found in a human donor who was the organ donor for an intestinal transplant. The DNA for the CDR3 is TGTGCCAGCAGCTTAAGACTAGCGTTTTACAATGAGCAGTTCTTC. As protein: CASSLRLAFYNEQFF.